These 10 T cell receptor beta chains originate from one sample sequenced in a study of T-cell reconstitution after alpha-beta-depleted transplantation in children. Molecular barcoding with unique molecular identifiers was used for the TCRbeta library. MiXCR, applied by TCRdb to the PCR reads, yields one record per CDR3 protein. The sample gives 490,000 or so distinct CDR3 sequences, under 15% of which show up once; around 6% is in the top ten. This specimen consisted of PBMCs from the stem cell graft donor, obtained from the stem cell graft. The source of these receptors is a human donor who donated a stem cell graft to a child with combined immunodeficiency.

This clonotype was detected a few times. The chain links TRBV12-3 or TRBV12-4 to TRBJ2-2; 7 positions match TRBD2. The CDR3 length is 17 residues. Trimming took 5 bases from V and 0 from J; bases not matched to a gene: 9. CDR3 DNA: TGTGCCAGCAGTAAAACGACTAGCTTCTCGAACACCGGGGAGCTGTTTTTT. Residues: CASSKTTSFSNTGELFF.

The sample holds a few counts of this clonotype. The V and J genes are TRBV9 and TRBJ1-5, with D unresolved. With 3 bases removed from V and 4 bases from J, the gap between germline ends came to 8 bases. The CDR3 sequence is 13 residues long. In germline, CDR1 is SGDLS, CDR2 YYNGEE. The CDR3 nucleotides read TGTGCCAGCAGCGCGGACGGTAATCAGCCCCAGCATTTT. This sequence encodes CASSADGNQPQHF.

This sequence joins TRBV19 and TRBJ2-5; 8 bases map to TRBD1. The V segment lost 11 bases and the J segment 4 bases; nucleotides outside the gene matches: 12. Germline V CDR1 and CDR2: LNHDA, SQIVND (reference sequence). The CDR3 length is 14 residues. In nucleotides, the CDR3 is TGTGCCGCATCGAGGACAGGGTTAGGAGAGACCCAGTACTTC. Its translation is CAASRTGLGETQYF.

The rearrangement links TRBV20-1 to TRBJ2-3; no reliable D call. Trimming pared 0 bases from V and 9 bases from J, leaving 10 bases between. This CDR3 has 12 amino acids. Per the germline V gene, CDR1 is DFQATT and CDR2 is SNEGSKA (reference sequence). In DNA, the CDR3 is TGCAGTGCTAGAGATCCAGGTCGAACGCAGTATTTT. It translates to CSARDPGRTQYF.

This clonotype was seen at least ten times. V gene TRBV21-1 combines with J gene TRBJ2-1; TRBD2, the D gene given by the table, was not confirmed from the DNA. TRBV21-1 is assigned pseudogene status. This CDR3 comprises 20 residues. CDR3: CASSKLVGRAGVVSYNEQFF. The CDR3 DNA reads as TGTGCCAGCAGCAAACTTGTAGGCAGGGCGGGGGTCGTTTCCTACAATGAGCAGTTCTTC.

This clonotype came up a few times. For the CDR3, the DNA is TGTGCCAGCAGTTCACTCGGAGGCAGGGGGCTTCCTAAGCAGTTCTTC. Translating gives CASSSLGGRGLPKQFF. V usage is TRBV6-5 and J usage is TRBJ2-1, with 8 bases fitting TRBD1. Germline loops: CDR1 MNHEY, CDR2 SVGAGI. The CDR3 has 16 amino acids. V shed 4 bases and J 11 bases; nucleotides not matched to a gene: 16.

In this sample, this clonotype turned up many times. The genes are TRBV20-1 and TRBJ2-7, with D possibly being TRBD1 (5 bases). From germline, CDR1 is DFQATT and CDR2 SNEGSKA (reference sequence). Trimming removed 6 bases at V and 9 bases at J, with 15 bases between. The CDR3 spans 11 residues. Here the CDR3 DNA reads TGCAGTGCCCCCGTAGGGGAAGGGCAGTACTTC. Protein: CSAPVGEGQYF.

This chain links TRBV12-3 or TRBV12-4 with TRBJ1-3; the match to TRBD1 covers 11 bases. This CDR3 is 14 amino acids long. The ends lost 5 bases at V and 4 bases at J; junction bases unmatched: 1. In DNA, the CDR3 is TGTGCCAGCAGTCGGACAGGGGGCGGAAACACCATATATTTT. It translates to CASSRTGGGNTIYF.

This rearrangement joins TRBV4-3 to TRBJ2-3; the D gene is possibly TRBD2 (6 bases). There are 15 residues in the CDR3. The germline V gene encodes CDR1 LGHNA and CDR2 YSLEER. Trimming cost V 1 base and J 4 bases, with 12 bases left between them. The CDR3 DNA follows: TGCGCCAGCAGCCAAGTCTCGGGGGAGGCAGATACGCAGTATTTT. It specifies CASSQVSGEADTQYF.

The chain carries TRBV4-3 and TRBJ2-3; maybe TRBD2 (5 bases). Trimming took 0 bases from V and 6 from J, leaving 10 bases between them. Per germline, CDR1 LGHNA and CDR2 YSLEER. This CDR3 has 14 amino acids. CDR3 region: CASSQDGLSDTQYF. CDR3 DNA: TGCGCCAGCAGCCAAGATGGACTGTCGGATACGCAGTATTTT.